This entry features one T cell receptor (beta chain) sequence. The antigen remains unidentified. HTBI primers from iRepertoire and Arm-PCR of CDR3 regions yielded the TCR beta libraries. TCRdb reprocessed the multiplex PCR reads with MiXCR, giving one entry per CDR3 protein. The sample has around 500,000 distinct CDR3 sequences, about 16% seen once. These data originate in a study of regulatory T cells in long-lasting Graves disease. Findings of the study overall: The persistent group shared 2,500 to 3,000 public clonotypes, more than the approximately 880 shared by new patients.

The CDR3 has 14 residues. CDR1 MNHEY and CDR2 SMNVEV come from the germline V gene (reference sequence). Trimming cost V 6 bases and J 8 bases; bases outside gene matches: 8. Time point denoted: newly diagnosed GD, antithyroid drugs for less than 3 months. TCR sequences were obtained from RNA taken from PBMCs. A nine-milliliter sample of peripheral blood was drawn into EDTA tubes. These records were also assigned to another study, of T cells in Graves' hyperthyroidism and ophthalmopathy. From that paper: Disease duration under 2 months; hyperthyroidism patients were aged 18 to 65. Stable hyperthyroidism and ophthalmopathy were separated using 13 V-J signatures.

The sequencing here drew on peripheral blood mononuclear cells (PBMCs), taken at new diagnosis, from a patient treated with antithyroid drugs. This chain uses TRBV27 with TRBJ2-1; 9 bases agree with TRBD2. The source of this sequence is a woman aged 35-60 years with Graves disease. In DNA, the CDR3 is TGTGCCAGCAGACCAGCGGGGGGCCTTCATGAGCAGTTCTTC. Amino acids: CASRPAGGLHEQFF.